A selection of T cell receptor beta chains follows, all from one sample in a study of a mutant IDH1 vaccine in newly diagnosed glioma. The antigens of these receptors remain unknown. TCRdb keeps only in-frame clones here, not all; method: immunoSEQ multiplex PCR. The table has under 70,000 clones, around 80% seen once. The source material was PBMCs, sampled from a glioma patient whose treatment included an IDH1 peptide vaccine. These receptors came from a woman in her forties or fifties with glioma. Both conserved end residues are part of each CDR3. D genes are given only for firm matches. Expanded clones get a size class; other rows say once, few or many, or leave the size out.

J gene	clone size	D gene	V gene	CDR3 protein	CDR3 DNA
TRBJ2-5	once	TRBD2	TRBV5-1	CASSLFLGGGAPQETQYF	TGCGCCAGCAGCTTGTTCCTTGGCGGGGGGGCGCCTCAAGAGACCCAGTACTTC
TRBJ1-6	.	TRBD1	TRBV5-1	CASSPSGTVNSPLHF	TGCGCCAGCAGCCCCAGCGGGACAGTAAATTCACCCCTCCACTTT
TRBJ1-1	.	.	TRBV7-3	CASSQDMNTEAFF	TGTGCCAGCAGCCAGGATATGAACACTGAAGCTTTCTTT
TRBJ2-7	once	.	TRBV6-6	CASSYARGYEQYF	TGTGCCAGCAGTTACGCCAGGGGCTACGAGCAGTACTTC
TRBJ1-1	.	.	TRBV19	CASSSQTGRTEAFF	TGTGCCAGTAGTTCCCAGACAGGAAGGACTGAAGCTTTCTTT
TRBJ1-1	few	.	TRBV18	CASSSNLNTEAFF	TGTGCCAGCTCCTCGAACCTGAACACTGAAGCTTTCTTT
TRBJ2-3	.	.	TRBV7-2	CASSFRASGTDTQYF	TGTGCCAGCAGCTTCCGAGCGTCGGGCACAGATACGCAGTATTTT
TRBJ1-5	.	.	TRBV7-6	CASSRGLRLNQPQHF	TGTGCCAGCAGCCGAGGCCTTAGACTCAATCAGCCCCAGCATTTT
TRBJ1-5	few	.	TRBV2	CASSVQGRGSNQPQHF	TGTGCCAGCAGTGTCCAGGGAAGGGGAAGCAATCAGCCCCAGCATTTT
TRBJ2-1	.	TRBD2	TRBV5-4	CASSLLAGGNNEQFF	TGTGCCAGCAGCTTACTAGCGGGGGGTAATAATGAGCAGTTCTTC
TRBJ2-5	.	.	TRBV7-7	CASSLDPRAETQYF	TGTGCTAGCAGCCTGGACCCGAGGGCAGAGACCCAGTACTTC
TRBJ2-2	.	.	TRBV7-9	CASSLATDRENNPTGELFF	TGTGCCAGCAGCTTAGCTACGGACAGAGAAAACAACCCCACCGGGGAGCTGTTTTTT
TRBJ2-1	.	.	TRBV15	CATSRDLGTYNEQFF	TGTGCCACCAGCAGAGATCTAGGGACGTACAATGAGCAGTTCTTC
TRBJ1-4	.	.	TRBV2	CASRVTTTNEKLFF	TGTGCCAGCCGGGTAACAACAACTAATGAAAAACTGTTTTTT
TRBJ1-2	few	.	TRBV6-6	CASSYSNYGYTF	TGTGCCAGCAGTTACTCTAACTATGGCTACACCTTC
TRBJ2-7	once	.	TRBV7-2	CASSLGVTPGNEQYF	TGTGCCAGCAGCTTAGGAGTGACTCCGGGCAACGAGCAGTACTTC
TRBJ2-1	once	.	TRBV5-1	CASSLEGQVRNEQFF	TGCGCCAGCAGCTTGGAAGGGCAGGTCCGGAATGAGCAGTTCTTC
TRBJ1-1	few	TRBD1	TRBV19	CASSIRTGGGHEAFF	TGTGCCAGTAGTATTAGGACAGGGGGCGGACATGAAGCTTTCTTT
TRBJ1-4	.	.	TRBV5-4	CASSLAQGKSEKLFF	TGTGCCAGCAGCCTGGCCCAGGGGAAGAGTGAAAAACTGTTTTTT
TRBJ1-2	.	.	TRBV5-1	CASSPWVQKDGYTF	TGCGCCAGCAGCCCATGGGTACAGAAGGATGGCTACACCTTC
TRBJ2-2	.	.	TRBV27	CASILSTGTGELFF	TGTGCCAGCATTCTCTCGACCGGGACCGGGGAGCTGTTTTTT
TRBJ2-7	once	.	TRBV11-2	CASSLGWAETFYEQYF	TGTGCCAGCAGCTTAGGATGGGCGGAGACGTTCTACGAGCAGTACTTC
TRBJ1-1	few	TRBD1	TRBV30	CALRQGANTEAFF	TGTGCCTTAAGACAGGGGGCAAACACTGAAGCTTTCTTT
TRBJ1-2	.	.	TRBV6-1	CASSEGPLGYGYTF	TGTGCCAGCAGTGAGGGCCCCCTGGGGTATGGCTACACCTTC
TRBJ1-2	.	.	TRBV7-9	CASSSLYGYTF	TGTGCCAGCAGCTCGCTCTATGGCTACACCTTC
TRBJ1-1	.	.	TRBV7-9	CASSPPTGDKNTEAFF	TGTGCCAGCAGCCCGCCGACAGGAGACAAGAACACTGAAGCTTTCTTT
TRBJ1-5	.	.	TRBV30	CAWSTRTDQPQHF	TGTGCCTGGAGTACCAGGACAGATCAGCCCCAGCATTTT
TRBJ2-5	.	TRBD2	TRBV6-1	CAGGRESQETQYF	TGTGCCGGTGGGAGGGAATCCCAAGAGACCCAGTACTTC
TRBJ1-5	.	TRBD1	TRBV5-6	CASSLGGVNQPQHF	TGTGCCAGCAGCCTAGGGGGCGTCAATCAGCCCCAGCATTTT
TRBJ2-7	.	TRBD1	TRBV30	CAWTRGTGYEQYF	TGTGCCTGGACGAGGGGGACAGGCTACGAGCAGTACTTC
TRBJ1-5	.	TRBD1	TRBV7-2	CASSLYSGGSQPQHF	TGTGCCAGCAGCTTGTACTCAGGGGGCAGTCAGCCCCAGCATTTT
TRBJ1-4	.	.	TRBV4-2	CASSQPGTGNEKLFF	TGTGCCAGCAGCCAGCCCGGGACCGGTAATGAAAAACTGTTTTTT
TRBJ1-5	.	.	TRBV28	CASSLSLSNQPQHF	TGTGCCAGCAGTTTGTCCCTCTCCAATCAGCCCCAGCATTTT
TRBJ2-5	.	.	TRBV9	CASSVASGETQYF	TGTGCCAGCAGCGTAGCATCCGGGGAGACCCAGTACTTC
TRBJ1-6	.	.	TRBV4-2	CASSQDPGAYNSPLHF	TGTGCCAGCAGCCAAGATCCCGGCGCCTACAATTCACCCCTCCACTTT
TRBJ2-1	.	.	TRBV4-2	CASSQGYAIQDNEQFF	TGTGCCAGCAGCCAAGGCTACGCGATCCAGGACAATGAGCAGTTCTTC
TRBJ2-5	.	TRBD2	TRBV11-3	CASSPLRGKKETQYF	TGTGCCAGCAGCCCACTGCGGGGGAAGAAAGAGACCCAGTACTTC
TRBJ2-1	.	.	TRBV4-1	CASSQEPRDNEQFF	TGCGCCAGCAGCCAAGAACCGAGAGACAATGAGCAGTTCTTC
TRBJ2-1	.	TRBD1	TRBV10-3	CAITTSGTGGNEQFF	TGTGCCATCACAACTTCCGGGACAGGGGGCAATGAGCAGTTCTTC
TRBJ2-2	.	.	TRBV4-2	CASSQESADSTLTRELFF	TGTGCCAGCAGCCAAGAGTCGGCAGATTCCACCCTCACTAGGGAGCTGTTTTTT
TRBJ1-5	few	.	TRBV10-2	CASSDPDQPQHF	TGCGCCAGCAGTGACCCTGATCAGCCCCAGCATTTT
TRBJ1-3	.	.	TRBV19	CASSMARNTIYF	TGTGCCAGTAGTATGGCTAGAAACACCATATATTTT
TRBJ1-4	.	.	TRBV6-6	CAIGANEKLFF	TGTGCCATAGGAGCTAATGAAAAACTGTTTTTT
TRBJ1-4	.	.	TRBV9	CASSVAPLGEKLFF	TGTGCCAGCAGCGTAGCCCCGCTGGGGGAAAAACTGTTTTTT
TRBJ2-1	.	.	TRBV7-2	CASSSTVSSYNEQFF	TGTGCCAGCAGTTCCACGGTAAGCTCCTACAATGAGCAGTTCTTC
TRBJ1-4	.	TRBD1	TRBV10-3	CAISEGGGGEKLFF	TGTGCCATCAGTGAAGGAGGGGGCGGTGAAAAACTGTTTTTT
TRBJ1-2	once	.	TRBV28	CASTRGGASSGYTF	TGTGCCAGCACCCGAGGGGGGGCCAGCAGCGGCTACACCTTC
TRBJ1-2	few	.	TRBV11-3	CASSPDRNYGYTF	TGTGCCAGCAGCCCGGACCGTAACTATGGCTACACCTTC
TRBJ2-2	.	TRBD1	TRBV6-1	CASSGTGETGELFF	TGTGCCAGCAGTGGGACAGGGGAGACCGGGGAGCTGTTTTTT
TRBJ2-5	.	TRBD2	TRBV7-2	CASSLASSGGPSQETQYF	TGTGCCAGCAGCTTAGCGTCTAGCGGGGGACCTTCCCAAGAGACCCAGTACTTC
TRBJ1-1	.	.	TRBV5-5	CASSLAGKATEAFF	TGTGCCAGCAGCTTGGCAGGGAAGGCCACTGAAGCTTTCTTT
TRBJ2-7	.	TRBD1	TRBV7-2	CASSIRQGPYEQYF	TGTGCCAGCAGCATCCGACAGGGACCCTACGAGCAGTACTTC